A selection of T cell receptor beta chains follows, all from one sample in a study of T cells in Graves' hyperthyroidism and ophthalmopathy. TCRdb re-called the multiplex PCR reads with MiXCR, one entry per CDR3 protein. The top ten hold approximately 31% of the sample, which has about 290,000 distinct CDR3 sequences, approximately 17% seen once. The sequenced material came from blood. Source of these receptors: a man aged 30 to 45 with Graves' hyperthyroidism. CDR3s include the opening cysteine and the closing phenylalanine or tryptophan. The D gene is left open where the match is weak. Only some rows state a clone size, as once, few, many or a class for expanded clones.

D: .
J: TRBJ1-4
V: TRBV3-1
size: many
length: 15
CDR3: CASSLINQGGEKLFF
DNA: TGTGCCAGCAGCCTCATCAATCAGGGAGGAGAAAAACTGTTTTTT

D: TRBD2
J: TRBJ2-1
V: TRBV5-8
size: many
length: 14
CDR3: CASSLAGGLGEQFF
DNA: TGTGCCAGCAGCCTCGCGGGGGGCCTAGGTGAGCAGTTCTTC

D: .
J: TRBJ2-3
V: TRBV24-1
size: .
length: 16
CDR3: CATSDRSGGKTDTQYF
DNA: TGTGCCACCAGTGATCGGAGTGGGGGTAAGACAGATACGCAGTATTTT

D: .
J: TRBJ1-2
V: TRBV12-3/TRBV12-4
size: many
length: 14
CDR3: CASSLAGGGYGYTF
DNA: TGTGCCAGCAGTTTAGCCGGAGGGGGCTATGGCTACACCTTC

D: .
J: TRBJ2-1
V: TRBV3-1
size: many
length: 19
CDR3: CASSQAFYRASGLYNEQFF
DNA: TGTGCCAGCAGCCAAGCCTTCTACCGCGCCAGCGGGTTGTACAATGAGCAGTTCTTC

D: .
J: TRBJ2-7
V: TRBV7-2
size: many
length: 13
CDR3: CASSLALLYEQYF
DNA: TGTGCCAGCAGCTTAGCGCTTCTCTACGAGCAGTACTTC

D: TRBD2
J: TRBJ2-3
V: TRBV12-3/TRBV12-4
size: .
length: 15
CDR3: CASSLRLAGADTQYF
DNA: TGTGCCAGCAGTTTAAGGCTAGCGGGAGCAGATACGCAGTATTTT

D: .
J: TRBJ1-1
V: TRBV4-2
size: few
length: 16
CDR3: CASSPMTRTVNTEAFF
DNA: TGTGCCAGCAGCCCCATGACGCGGACGGTGAACACTGAAGCTTTCTTT

D: .
J: TRBJ2-5
V: TRBV11-2
size: many
length: 16
CDR3: CASSRFGGGYQETQYF
DNA: TGTGCCAGCAGTCGGTTTGGCGGCGGGTACCAAGAGACCCAGTACTTC

D: TRBD2
J: TRBJ2-2
V: TRBV29-1
size: few
length: 15
CDR3: CSVGGTSGFTGELFF
DNA: TGCAGCGTTGGGGGGACTAGCGGATTCACCGGGGAGCTGTTTTTT

D: TRBD1
J: TRBJ1-4
V: TRBV15
size: .
length: 16
CDR3: CATSNNYGTANEKLFF
DNA: TGTGCCACCAGCAACAATTACGGGACAGCTAATGAAAAACTGTTTTTT

D: .
J: TRBJ2-7
V: TRBV4-1
size: .
length: 13
CDR3: CASSQEVGWEQYF
DNA: TGCGCCAGCAGCCAAGAGGTAGGATGGGAGCAGTACTTC

D: .
J: TRBJ2-5
V: TRBV6-5
size: many
length: 15
CDR3: CASSYSGGFQETQYF
DNA: TGTGCCAGCAGTTACAGTGGAGGGTTCCAAGAGACCCAGTACTTC

D: TRBD1
J: TRBJ1-5
V: TRBV30
size: many
length: 13
CDR3: CAWEQGEGQPQHF
DNA: TGTGCCTGGGAACAGGGGGAAGGTCAGCCCCAGCATTTT

D: TRBD1
J: TRBJ1-1
V: TRBV18
size: .
length: 14
CDR3: CASSPDRVRTEAFF
DNA: TGTGCCAGCTCACCAGACAGGGTGCGGACTGAAGCTTTCTTT

D: .
J: TRBJ2-1
V: TRBV10-1
size: many
length: 16
CDR3: CASSDPGGTRVNEQFF
DNA: TGCGCCAGCAGTGACCCAGGGGGGACTAGGGTCAATGAGCAGTTCTTC

D: .
J: TRBJ1-1
V: TRBV28
size: many
length: 11
CDR3: CASSRYSEAFF
DNA: TGTGCCAGCAGTCGGTATTCTGAAGCTTTCTTT

D: TRBD2
J: TRBJ2-1
V: TRBV18
size: many
length: 13
CDR3: CASSPSRGNEQFF
DNA: TGTGCCAGCTCACCATCGCGGGGGAATGAGCAGTTCTTC

D: TRBD1
J: TRBJ1-4
V: TRBV4-1
size: few
length: 13
CDR3: CASSQAGGEKLFF
DNA: TGCGCCAGCAGCCAGGCAGGGGGTGAAAAACTGTTTTTT

D: .
J: TRBJ2-3
V: TRBV12-3/TRBV12-4
size: .
length: 16
CDR3: CASSLAERLAIDTQYF
DNA: TGTGCCAGCAGTTTGGCAGAAAGGTTAGCGATAGATACGCAGTATTTT